This TCR beta chain was captured by sequencing in a study of CXCR3-negative and CXCR3-positive naive CD8 T cells. Study-level results: With CXCR3 expression partially decreased after cryopreservation, most assays relied on fresh PBMCs. Naive subsets were similarly diverse, while memory CD8+ repertoires were much less diverse. Within a donor, both naive subsets shared TRBV-TRBJ usage, unlike memory cells. Naive cells positive for CXCR3 carried more hydrophobic TRB CDR3s than CXCR3-negative ones.

Triplicates of 300,000 or so cells were sorted from each CD8+ T cell subset. Carrying UMI labels, the TRB cDNA libraries were prepared through 5' RACE. TCRdb reprocessed the 5' RACE reads and reports one entry per CDR3 protein, with no DNA. In all, the sample yields around 63,000 distinct CDR3 sequences. To note about this clonotype: Antigen: not known.

Sequenced material: naive CXCR3+ CD8+ T cells from blood. Subset here: CD45RO-CCR7+CD27+CD95- naive CD8+ T cells expressing CXCR3 (TNR3+). This TCR came from a human donor in good health. Some clones in this sample may be carry-over from other donors' samples.

The CDR3 protein is CASSFRDFGELFF. This chain links TRBV5-5 with TRBJ2-2; TCRdb selects TRBD2, and the lack of DNA leaves this call unchecked. Germline V CDR1 and CDR2: SGHKS, YYEKEE (reference sequence). The CDR3 contains 13 residues.